The 4 T cell receptor beta chains presented below share a single source sample, sequenced in a study of T cell changes during pregnancy in multiple sclerosis. Method: immunoSEQ multiplex PCR; TCRdb's copy keeps in-frame clones and lacks some. The table shows some 85,000 clones, with roughly 94% occurring only once. The sample was peripheral blood, taken in the third trimester of pregnancy. These receptor sequences come from a female donor with multiple sclerosis, enrolled in a pregnancy study.

This clone was seen once. The chain uses TRBV14 and TRBJ2-5, with D perhaps matching TRBD1 (6 bases). Trimming took 4 bases from V and 4 from J, leaving 19 bases between them. CDR1 and CDR2 (germline): SGHDN, FVKESK. The CDR3 is 16 amino acids. For the CDR3, the DNA is TGTGCCAGCAGCCCGTGGGGGCAAGCTCGACGAGAGACCCAGTACTTC. Encoded protein: CASSPWGQARRETQYF.

The rearrangement joins TRBV6-6 to TRBJ1-5; 7 positions match TRBD1. Germline trimming cut 6 bases from V and 7 bases from J; bases unmatched to any gene: 9. Germline V gene lookup returns CDR1 MNHNY and CDR2 SVGAGI (reference sequence). The CDR3 spans 14 residues. The CDR3 DNA sequence: TGTGCCAGCAGGATCTACAGGGGAGGCCAGCCCCAGCATTTT. It encodes CASRIYRGGQPQHF.

V usage is TRBV19 and J usage is TRBJ1-5; no firm D call. The CDR3 is 12 residues long. Germline CDR1 and CDR2: LNHDA and SQIVND (reference sequence). The V gene lost 8 bases and the J gene lost 3 bases, with 8 bases spanning the gap. As DNA, the CDR3 is TGTGCCAGTCACAGTGTCAATCAGCCCCAGCATTTT. Its protein is CASHSVNQPQHF.

The CDR3 loop reads CASSGDYGNEQFF. In nucleotides, the CDR3 is TGTGCCAGCAGCGGGGACTACGGCAATGAGCAGTTCTTC. The chain carries TRBV6-5 and TRBJ2-1, with 7 bases matching TRBD2. V lost 6 bases and J lost 6; bases outside the gene matches: 5. This CDR3 is built from 13 residues. The V gene's germline CDR1 is MNHEY and CDR2 SVGAGI.